The clone carrying this T cell receptor beta chain was seen a few times. What it recognizes is unknown. Via MiXCR, TCRdb re-called the multiplex PCR reads, giving one row per CDR3 protein. Among over 10,000 distinct CDR3 sequences listed, around half were seen once. The data are from a study of breast tumors, draining lymph nodes, adjacent tissues. General study findings and limits: Luminal-like breast cancer showed significantly higher tumor–nontumor repertoire similarity than basal-like. Tumor T cell lymph node origin was a supported hypothesis, not proven. Tumor TCR diversity was below lymph nodes but above nontumor tissue. Most tumor T cells seemingly derive from lymph node, then expand in tumor.

The source material was tumor-adjacent breast tissue. The clonotype comes from a female donor with breast cancer. Some clones in this sample may be carry-over from other donors' samples.

In DNA, the CDR3 is TGTGCCAGCTCATCGCGAAGGGATAGCAATCAGCCCCAGCATTTT. Protein: CASSSRRDSNQPQHF. The gene calls are TRBV18 and TRBJ1-5, with D hard to call. The length of the CDR3 is 15 residues. The V gene lost 5 bases and the J gene lost 0 bases, with 11 bases spanning the gap. The germline V gene encodes CDR1 KGHSH and CDR2 LQKENI.